This T cell receptor (beta chain) was found in a study of shared clonotypes between healthy human individuals (dated by TCRdb to about 2020). About the study as a whole: The cohort included a few men and a couple of women between 18 and 49 years of age. Blood TCR repertoires of roughly five healthy adults were deeply sequenced to estimate repertoire size and the extent of clonotype sharing between individuals. Per donor, leukapheresis produced somewhere between about 0.8 and 9 billion PBMCs. Libraries were prepared and TCR repertoires were sequenced by different laboratories using diverse techniques, in order to increase sequencing depth and limit assay-specific biases. For each donor, three plates each were used for CD4 naive and CD4 memory, two plates were used for CD8 naive, and one plate was used for CD8 memory.

Of note for this clone: The clone's antigen remains unknown. No base qualities exist here, and no much larger clone lies one base off it.

There are 16 amino acids in the CDR3, from cysteine to phenylalanine inclusive. The kept DNA is CDR3 alone, 48 bases in frame from the first base. The germline V gene (reference sequence) provides CDR1 LNHDA and CDR2 SQIVND. V ends up 0 bases short and J 2 bases short, with an unmatched junction base count of 4. Using the deep immunoSEQ assay, multiplex PCR amplified TCR CDR3 regions from genomic DNA. Extracted genomic DNA from each cell subset was distributed evenly across all wells of several immunoSEQ 96-well plates, and each plate was treated as a replicate. For sorted subsets, roughly 0.2 ug genomic DNA, equal to about 30,000 T cell genomes, was loaded into each replicate PCR. The purified libraries were quantified using a Qubit 3.0 fluorometer, sized with a Bioanalyzer 2100, and then quantified again using the KAPA Library Quantification kit. A separate single-read 150-cycle Illumina NextSeq 550 flow cell was used to sequence each immunoSEQ 96-well plate. Per the authors' processing: The immunoSEQ output contained only junctional sequences without quality scores, so filtering could not match that applied to full-length reads. Sequences were annotated with PyIR, a Python wrapper for IgBLAST v1.9, and V/J genes and CDR3 were assigned using IMGT germline references. Reads were removed for weak V/J assignments (E-value above 1e-6), missing CDR3, stop codons, out-of-frame junctions, or ambiguous translated residues. V3J clonotypes were defined as sequences sharing the same inferred V gene, J gene, and CDR3 amino acid sequence. To compute the percentage overlap between repertoires, the number of shared unique clonotypes was divided by the size of the smaller repertoire. Repertoire richness was assessed with RTK rarefaction, the Chao1 estimator, and Recon v2.1 estimates of unobserved clonotypes. Generation probabilities for all TCRbeta clonotypes obtained by the gDNA method from a few donors were computed using OLGA. TCRdb limited this immuneACCESS table to in-frame rearrangements with V and J called. A share of clones is missing; checked studies link under half to unresolved V genes, and the rest is unexplained. For V, J and clone size, that table is used; D and trimming come from the DNA. The sample table lists some 700,000 clones, roughly 88% of them with a count of one. In total, the top ten clones hold roughly 36% of the sample.

The donors were healthy, HIV-negative adults with no recently reported acute infections or vaccinations. Every donor was a Caucasian adult residing in Nashville, Tennessee, USA. CD8 memory samples combined magnetically selected CD45RO+ cells with CCR7-negative CD45RA+ effector memory (TemRA) cells. Blood was collected by leukapheresis, and PBMCs were isolated by Ficoll-Histopaque density gradient centrifugation and then cryopreserved in liquid nitrogen vapor phase. Analytical flow cytometry was used to check the purity and quantity of every magnetically sorted T cell population. From each sorted fraction, genomic DNA was isolated and quantified by UV absorbance on a Nanodrop 2000c. What the work shows at the level of the full study, not this receptor alone: Pairwise subsampling indicated that sequencing depth was expected to affect the degree of clonotype sharing among donors. Because the study included a small number of donors, the genetic and exposure-history diversity represented was limited. Only blood was sampled, and tissue TCR repertoires likely differ from those in blood. Naive subsets generally had larger estimated clonotype richness than memory subsets did. Roughly 5% of naive CD4, approximately 3.7% of naive CD8, around 2.3% of memory CD4, and 0.4% of memory CD8 clonotypes were shared across several donors. Even with the large sequencing depth, rarefaction of the sorted-subset datasets indicated that sequencing was incomplete. Higher generation probabilities were observed for clonotypes shared by all four sorted-subset donors than for non-shared clonotypes.

The sequenced material came from memory CD8+ T cells from PBMCs. The cell subset or site label on this specimen signifies: CD45RO+ cells pooled with CCR7-negative TemRA cells. The sequence links TRBV19 to TRBJ2-3, and 8 junctional nucleotides match TRBD2. The receptor comes from a young man in good health. Some clones in this sample may be carry-over from other donors' samples. The CDR3 region has the sequence CASSIDRGGHTDTQYF. The base sequence is TGTGCCAGTAGTATAGATCGGGGGGGACACACAGATACGCAGTATTTT. With the portions outside the CDR3 filled from the reference TRBV19 and TRBJ2-3 genes, the complete variable region becomes DGGITQSPKYLFRKEGQNVTLSCEQNLNHDAMYWYRQDPGQGLRLIYYSQIVNDFQKGDIAEGYSVSREKKESFPLTVTSAQKNPTAFYLCASSIDRGGHTDTQYFGPGTRLTVL.